What follows describes a single T cell receptor beta chain. Original processing methods: Scientists estimated how many nucleated cells there were by amplifying reference gene primers. The table came from immunoSEQ multiplex PCR; TCRdb's copy has only in-frame clones and leaves some out. Clone size and the V and J calls come from that table; the DNA yielded D and trimming. The sample shows 25,000 to 35,000 clones, 83% of them seen only once. The data originate from a study of blood T cell repertoires in COVID-19. Study background: Samples taken during acute and convalescent COVID-19 were collected in the United States, Italy and Spain. Sample material is recorded as cDNA or gDNA derived from T cells, B-cell-depleted T cells, or PBMCs.

CDR1 is LGHDT and CDR2 is YNNKEL in the germline V gene (reference sequence). V was clipped by 1 base and J by 5 bases, with 9 bases between them. CDR3 length: 14 amino acids. Sequenced input: peripheral blood. This sequence originates from a man between 65 and 80 years old with active COVID-19. V is TRBV3-1 (or the pseudogene TRBV3-2) and J is TRBJ1-5; no reliable D call. The CDR3 DNA reads TGTGCCAGCAGCCAAGGCAGGAGGTATCAGCCCCAGCATTTT. Translating gives CASSQGRRYQPQHF.